The rows below give T cell receptor beta chains drawn from one sample of a study of T cell responses to AZD1222 COVID-19 vaccine. This table comes from immunoSEQ multiplex PCR, and its TCRdb copy is limited to in-frame clones, with some not included. The sample yields some 110,000 clones, approximately 89% seen once. Source: peripheral blood, taken 28 days after the second dose of the MenACWY control vaccine. These receptors all stem from an adult who received the MenACWY meningococcal vaccine as a control. CDR3s include the opening cysteine and the closing phenylalanine or tryptophan. D genes are given only for firm matches. Size tells how often a clone was seen (once, few, many) or the class of an expanded clone, and some rows leave it out.

d_call: NA
cdr3_length: 13
j_call: TRBJ2-3
v_call: TRBV2
clone_size: few
cdr3_nt: TGTGCCAGCAGTGGACAGGGCACAGATACGCAGTATTTT
cdr3_aa: CASSGQGTDTQYF

d_call: NA
cdr3_length: 17
j_call: TRBJ1-6
v_call: TRBV11-2
clone_size: NA
cdr3_nt: TGTGCCAGCAGCTCCAATCTCGGGGGTAGCTTGAATTCACCCCTCCACTTT
cdr3_aa: CASSSNLGGSLNSPLHF

d_call: NA
cdr3_length: 13
j_call: TRBJ2-7
v_call: TRBV10-1
clone_size: NA
cdr3_nt: TGCGCCAGCAGTGAGTCTGGCTCCTACGAGCAGTACTTC
cdr3_aa: CASSESGSYEQYF

d_call: TRBD2
cdr3_length: 13
j_call: TRBJ2-2
v_call: TRBV11-3
clone_size: once
cdr3_nt: TGTGCCAGCAGAAGGGGAGGGACCGGGGAGCTGTTTTTT
cdr3_aa: CASRRGGTGELFF

d_call: NA
cdr3_length: 12
j_call: TRBJ1-2
v_call: TRBV11-2
clone_size: NA
cdr3_nt: TGTGCCAGCAGCTTCGACTTATATGGCTACACCTTC
cdr3_aa: CASSFDLYGYTF

d_call: TRBD1
cdr3_length: 15
j_call: TRBJ1-5
v_call: TRBV27
clone_size: NA
cdr3_nt: TGTGCCAGCAGTCCGGGACAGGGGGTCGGTCAGCCCCAGCATTTT
cdr3_aa: CASSPGQGVGQPQHF

d_call: TRBD1
cdr3_length: 16
j_call: TRBJ1-6
v_call: TRBV5-1
clone_size: NA
cdr3_nt: TGCGCCAGCAGCGCCAGACAGGGGGCGGTTAATTCACCCCTCCACTTT
cdr3_aa: CASSARQGAVNSPLHF

d_call: NA
cdr3_length: 14
j_call: TRBJ1-2
v_call: TRBV5-4
clone_size: NA
cdr3_nt: TGTGCCAGCAGCTTGGATCCAGGGCTCTATGGCTACACCTTC
cdr3_aa: CASSLDPGLYGYTF

d_call: TRBD1
cdr3_length: 17
j_call: TRBJ2-3
v_call: TRBV5-4
clone_size: NA
cdr3_nt: TGTGCCAGCAGCACGACGGGACAGGGGGCCTCTGGAGATACGCAGTATTTT
cdr3_aa: CASSTTGQGASGDTQYF

d_call: TRBD1
cdr3_length: 15
j_call: TRBJ2-7
v_call: TRBV10-2
clone_size: NA
cdr3_nt: TGCGCCAGCAGTGAGAGGCAGGGGGTCTCCTACGAGCAGTACTTC
cdr3_aa: CASSERQGVSYEQYF

d_call: TRBD1
cdr3_length: 18
j_call: TRBJ1-2
v_call: TRBV5-4
clone_size: NA
cdr3_nt: TGTGCCAGCAGCTTCGGGCCCTACTCGACAGGGATTAACTATGGCTACACCTTC
cdr3_aa: CASSFGPYSTGINYGYTF

d_call: NA
cdr3_length: 15
j_call: TRBJ2-3
v_call: TRBV28
clone_size: NA
cdr3_nt: TGTGCCAGCAGTTTATTAGACAGATTCACAGATACGCAGTATTTT
cdr3_aa: CASSLLDRFTDTQYF

d_call: TRBD1
cdr3_length: 16
j_call: TRBJ2-7
v_call: TRBV4-3
clone_size: NA
cdr3_nt: TGCGCCAGCAGCCAACTTTCGACAGGGGGAGGTTACGAGCAGTACTTC
cdr3_aa: CASSQLSTGGGYEQYF

d_call: NA
cdr3_length: 17
j_call: TRBJ2-2
v_call: TRBV7-8
clone_size: NA
cdr3_nt: TGTGCCAGCAGCTCCCGGCGGGCAGGGGTTGCGTCCGGGGAGCTGTTTTTT
cdr3_aa: CASSSRRAGVASGELFF

d_call: NA
cdr3_length: 14
j_call: TRBJ1-1
v_call: TRBV3-1/TRBV3-2
clone_size: NA
cdr3_nt: TGTGCCAGCAGCCAGGGTGGACAGACGACTGAAGCTTTCTTT
cdr3_aa: CASSQGGQTTEAFF

d_call: TRBD2
cdr3_length: 14
j_call: TRBJ2-7
v_call: TRBV30
clone_size: NA
cdr3_nt: TGTGCCTGGGGGACTAGCGGGGGCTCCTACGAGCAGTACTTC
cdr3_aa: CAWGTSGGSYEQYF

d_call: NA
cdr3_length: 21
j_call: TRBJ1-3
v_call: TRBV4-2
clone_size: once
cdr3_nt: TGTGCCAGCAGCCAAGTGGCGGGGGGTAGGCAGGCGCCCTTCTCTGGAAACACCATATATTTT
cdr3_aa: CASSQVAGGRQAPFSGNTIYF

d_call: TRBD1
cdr3_length: 15
j_call: TRBJ2-3
v_call: TRBV19
clone_size: NA
cdr3_nt: TGTGCCAGTAGTTCGACAGGGGAGTTGACAGATACGCAGTATTTT
cdr3_aa: CASSSTGELTDTQYF

d_call: NA
cdr3_length: 14
j_call: TRBJ1-3
v_call: TRBV30
clone_size: NA
cdr3_nt: TGTGCCTGGAGTCAGGGCCGCTCTGGAAACACCATATATTTT
cdr3_aa: CAWSQGRSGNTIYF

d_call: NA
cdr3_length: 13
j_call: TRBJ1-1
v_call: TRBV28
clone_size: NA
cdr3_nt: TGTGCCAGCAGATCCGACAGTTATACTGAAGCTTTCTTT
cdr3_aa: CASRSDSYTEAFF

d_call: NA
cdr3_length: 15
j_call: TRBJ1-1
v_call: TRBV6-5
clone_size: few
cdr3_nt: TGTGCCAGCAGTCGGGCCCAGGGGAGGAGCACTGAAGCTTTCTTT
cdr3_aa: CASSRAQGRSTEAFF

d_call: NA
cdr3_length: 13
j_call: TRBJ2-7
v_call: TRBV29-1
clone_size: NA
cdr3_nt: TGCAGCGTTCCGGACAGACTCCCCTACGAGCAGTACTTC
cdr3_aa: CSVPDRLPYEQYF

d_call: TRBD2
cdr3_length: 16
j_call: TRBJ2-3
v_call: TRBV15
clone_size: once
cdr3_nt: TGTGCCACCAGACCGGGGGAGCGGGGGTCCACAGATACGCAGTATTTT
cdr3_aa: CATRPGERGSTDTQYF

d_call: TRBD1
cdr3_length: 17
j_call: TRBJ2-7
v_call: TRBV7-9
clone_size: NA
cdr3_nt: TGTGCCAGCAGCGCCGACCCGACAGGGAGAGGTGACTTCGAGCAGTACTTC
cdr3_aa: CASSADPTGRGDFEQYF

d_call: TRBD2
cdr3_length: 15
j_call: TRBJ2-7
v_call: TRBV5-1
clone_size: NA
cdr3_nt: TGCGCCAGCAGCCGTCTAGCGGGGGGCACCTACGAGCAGTACTTC
cdr3_aa: CASSRLAGGTYEQYF

d_call: NA
cdr3_length: 12
j_call: TRBJ1-2
v_call: TRBV15
clone_size: NA
cdr3_nt: TGTGCCACCAGCAGCCGTAACTATGGCTACACCTTC
cdr3_aa: CATSSRNYGYTF

d_call: TRBD2
cdr3_length: 18
j_call: TRBJ2-1
v_call: TRBV2
clone_size: NA
cdr3_nt: TGTGCCAGCAGACCGAGGGAGCGGGAACGTAGCTCCTACAATGAGCAGTTCTTC
cdr3_aa: CASRPRERERSSYNEQFF

d_call: NA
cdr3_length: 16
j_call: TRBJ1-4
v_call: TRBV28
clone_size: NA
cdr3_nt: TGTGCCAGCAGTGAGACAGGAGCTACAACTAATGAAAAACTGTTTTTT
cdr3_aa: CASSETGATTNEKLFF

d_call: NA
cdr3_length: 15
j_call: TRBJ1-2
v_call: TRBV7-2
clone_size: NA
cdr3_nt: TGTGCCAGCAGCCCGATAAGGGACGTAGGTTCTGGCTACACCTTC
cdr3_aa: CASSPIRDVGSGYTF

d_call: TRBD1
cdr3_length: 14
j_call: TRBJ1-2
v_call: TRBV5-1
clone_size: NA
cdr3_nt: TGCGCCAGCAGCTTGGCCCTGACAGGGGAAGGCTACACCTTC
cdr3_aa: CASSLALTGEGYTF

d_call: NA
cdr3_length: 13
j_call: TRBJ1-6
v_call: TRBV10-3
clone_size: NA
cdr3_nt: TGTGCCATCAAAGGGGACGGCAATTCACCCCTCCACTTT
cdr3_aa: CAIKGDGNSPLHF

d_call: NA
cdr3_length: 16
j_call: TRBJ2-3
v_call: TRBV7-8
clone_size: NA
cdr3_nt: TGTGCCAGCAGCTTAACCCGGGTCCGGGGGTCAGATACGCAGTATTTT
cdr3_aa: CASSLTRVRGSDTQYF

d_call: NA
cdr3_length: 18
j_call: TRBJ2-3
v_call: TRBV11-2
clone_size: NA
cdr3_nt: TGTGCCAGCAGCTTAGCACCGGGACTCCTATCTAGCACAGATACGCAGTATTTT
cdr3_aa: CASSLAPGLLSSTDTQYF

d_call: NA
cdr3_length: 13
j_call: TRBJ1-5
v_call: TRBV5-1
clone_size: NA
cdr3_nt: TGCGCCAGCAGCTTGGCCGAGGATCAGCCCCAGCATTTT
cdr3_aa: CASSLAEDQPQHF

d_call: NA
cdr3_length: 16
j_call: TRBJ1-3
v_call: TRBV7-6
clone_size: NA
cdr3_nt: TGTGCCAGCAGCTTAGAGCGCGTTCATACTGGAAACACCATATATTTT
cdr3_aa: CASSLERVHTGNTIYF

d_call: NA
cdr3_length: 13
j_call: TRBJ2-7
v_call: TRBV29-1
clone_size: NA
cdr3_nt: TGCAGCGCTTTTGCGGGTCAAGGCTACGAGCAGTACTTC
cdr3_aa: CSAFAGQGYEQYF

d_call: NA
cdr3_length: 14
j_call: TRBJ2-5
v_call: TRBV6-5
clone_size: NA
cdr3_nt: TGTGCCAGCAGCCGCCGGGACCAGCGGGAGACCCAGTACTTC
cdr3_aa: CASSRRDQRETQYF

d_call: NA
cdr3_length: 16
j_call: TRBJ2-1
v_call: TRBV11-2
clone_size: NA
cdr3_nt: TGTGCCAGCAGCTTAGAGGGACCAATCCCCTACAATGAGCAGTTCTTC
cdr3_aa: CASSLEGPIPYNEQFF

d_call: NA
cdr3_length: 13
j_call: TRBJ1-2
v_call: TRBV18
clone_size: few
cdr3_nt: TGTGCCAGCTCACCCCGGCTAAGGGACGGCTACACCTTC
cdr3_aa: CASSPRLRDGYTF

d_call: NA
cdr3_length: 14
j_call: TRBJ1-4
v_call: TRBV5-4
clone_size: NA
cdr3_nt: TGTGCCAGCAGCCCGGAGGGCAGAAATGAAAAACTGTTTTTT
cdr3_aa: CASSPEGRNEKLFF

d_call: TRBD1
cdr3_length: 14
j_call: TRBJ2-1
v_call: TRBV6-4
clone_size: NA
cdr3_nt: TGTGCCAGCAGTGTCGACAGGGCTTACAATGAGCAGTTCTTC
cdr3_aa: CASSVDRAYNEQFF

d_call: NA
cdr3_length: 14
j_call: TRBJ1-5
v_call: TRBV2
clone_size: NA
cdr3_nt: TGTGCCAGCAGTGATATGGGTTTAAATCAGCCCCAGCATTTT
cdr3_aa: CASSDMGLNQPQHF

d_call: TRBD1
cdr3_length: 15
j_call: TRBJ1-4
v_call: TRBV11-2
clone_size: NA
cdr3_nt: TGTGCCAGCAGCCAGTTCAGGGGGCAATTCGAAAAACTGTTTTTT
cdr3_aa: CASSQFRGQFEKLFF

d_call: TRBD1
cdr3_length: 13
j_call: TRBJ2-7
v_call: TRBV29-1
clone_size: NA
cdr3_nt: TGCAGCGCCGAGGACAGGGCCAACTACGAGCAGTACTTC
cdr3_aa: CSAEDRANYEQYF

d_call: NA
cdr3_length: 18
j_call: TRBJ2-5
v_call: TRBV28
clone_size: NA
cdr3_nt: TGTGCCAGCAGTTTAACCCCGGCCCGCGGGGGCGGTTGGGAGACCCAGTACTTC
cdr3_aa: CASSLTPARGGGWETQYF

d_call: TRBD1
cdr3_length: 16
j_call: TRBJ1-2
v_call: TRBV11-2
clone_size: NA
cdr3_nt: TGTGCCAGCAGCTTGATTCCGGGACAGGGGGACTATGGCTACACCTTC
cdr3_aa: CASSLIPGQGDYGYTF

d_call: NA
cdr3_length: 12
j_call: TRBJ1-2
v_call: TRBV6-2/TRBV6-3
clone_size: NA
cdr3_nt: TGTGCCAGCAGTTACTCAGGTCGTGGCTACACCTTC
cdr3_aa: CASSYSGRGYTF

d_call: TRBD1
cdr3_length: 14
j_call: TRBJ1-2
v_call: TRBV10-3
clone_size: NA
cdr3_nt: TGTGCCATCAAAAAGGGGGCTTTGATTTGGGGCTACACCTTC
cdr3_aa: CAIKKGALIWGYTF

d_call: TRBD2
cdr3_length: 16
j_call: TRBJ2-5
v_call: TRBV7-2
clone_size: NA
cdr3_nt: TGTGCCAGCCAGTTGGGACCTAGCCGATGGGAGGGGACCCAGTACTTC
cdr3_aa: CASQLGPSRWEGTQYF

d_call: NA
cdr3_length: 14
j_call: TRBJ1-6
v_call: TRBV18
clone_size: few
cdr3_nt: TGTGCCAGCTCACCCGAGACTAGTAATTCACCCCTCCACTTT
cdr3_aa: CASSPETSNSPLHF

d_call: TRBD1
cdr3_length: 14
j_call: TRBJ1-6
v_call: TRBV28
clone_size: NA
cdr3_nt: TGTGCCAGCAGCTTAGGACAGGCGGGCTCACCCCTCCACTTT
cdr3_aa: CASSLGQAGSPLHF

d_call: NA
cdr3_length: 16
j_call: TRBJ1-1
v_call: TRBV7-9
clone_size: NA
cdr3_nt: TGTGCCAGCAGCCCCGGAGGGGGTGGGACTAAGACTGAAGCTTTCTTT
cdr3_aa: CASSPGGGGTKTEAFF

d_call: TRBD1
cdr3_length: 18
j_call: TRBJ2-1
v_call: TRBV7-2
clone_size: NA
cdr3_nt: TGTGCCAGCAGCGGGCGGACAGGCACCAGTAGTTCCTACAATGAGCAGTTCTTC
cdr3_aa: CASSGRTGTSSSYNEQFF

d_call: NA
cdr3_length: 14
j_call: TRBJ2-1
v_call: TRBV5-1
clone_size: NA
cdr3_nt: TGCGCCAGTCGTGGCGCGCTAACCTACAATGAGCAGTTCTTC
cdr3_aa: CASRGALTYNEQFF

d_call: TRBD1
cdr3_length: 16
j_call: TRBJ2-1
v_call: TRBV18
clone_size: NA
cdr3_nt: TGTGCCAGCTCACCACCTCTCGGGACAGGGAGGAATGAGCAGTTCTTC
cdr3_aa: CASSPPLGTGRNEQFF

d_call: TRBD1
cdr3_length: 15
j_call: TRBJ1-1
v_call: TRBV7-3
clone_size: NA
cdr3_nt: TGTGCCAGCAGCTTAACCTCGGGACAGGGCTCTGAAGCTTTCTTT
cdr3_aa: CASSLTSGQGSEAFF

d_call: NA
cdr3_length: 14
j_call: TRBJ1-5
v_call: TRBV19
clone_size: NA
cdr3_nt: TGTGCCAGTACCCAGGGTCCGGGCAATCAGCCCCAGCATTTT
cdr3_aa: CASTQGPGNQPQHF